The 2 T cell receptor beta chains below come from one sample, sequenced in a study of blood T cells in healthy people across ages. Through a sample-barcoded 5' primer and a J-beta primer mix, a second PCR was run for roughly 6 to 12 cycles. TCRdb recomputed calls from the 5' RACE reads with MiXCR, one row per CDR3 protein. The table records about 1.8 million distinct CDR3 sequences, just under 50% of them present only once. Specimen: blood. These receptors were obtained from a woman aged 40 to 50 in good health.

This clonotype has just a few counts. The gene calls are TRBV2 and TRBJ2-7; TRBD1 aligns across 7 bases. CDR3 length equals 15 residues. V shed 2 bases, J shed 0 bases, and the junction held 4 bases outside the gene matches. The germline gives CDR1 SNHLY, CDR2 FYNNEI. The CDR3 loop reads CASSEKRTGSYEQYF. The CDR3 DNA reads TGTGCCAGCAGTGAAAAGCGGACAGGCTCCTACGAGCAGTACTTC.

This sequence joins TRBV4-2 and TRBJ2-2, with D possibly being TRBD2 (6 bases). This CDR3 has 15 residues. Germline assignment: CDR1 LGHNA and CDR2 YNFKEQ. Trimming stripped 0 bases from V and 6 bases from J, with 11 bases between. The DNA for the CDR3 is TGTGCCAGCAGCCAAGATGGAGGGGTTGCCGGGGAGCTGTTTTTT. This encodes CASSQDGGVAGELFF.